One sample yielded the 3 T cell receptor beta chains listed below, sequenced in a study of CD8+ T cells in alopecia areata. Extracted RNA was reverse transcribed into cDNA, the sequencing template. Here immunoSEQ multiplex PCR was the method, and the copy in TCRdb shows in-frame clones only, minus some. The table includes more than 100,000 clones, less than 70% detected once. Sequencing was done on a sample of CD4+ T cells sorted from blood. These receptors all stem from a human donor in good health.

The chain combines TRBV2 with TRBJ2-2, with 7 bases identical to TRBD1. CDR1 is SNHLY, CDR2 FYNNEI, per germline. V dropped 7 bases and J dropped 2; count of bases not matched to a gene: 4. The CDR3 covers 14 residues. CDR3 region: CASTGQANTGELFF. In DNA form, the CDR3 reads TGTGCCAGCACAGGACAGGCTAACACCGGGGAGCTGTTTTTT.

There are many counts of this clone. Other DNA sequences in this specimen translate into the identical CDR3. The V call is TRBV18, the J call TRBJ1-2; D not certain. V was trimmed by 3 bases and J by 4 bases, leaving 9 bases between them. This CDR3 has 13 amino acids. Per the germline V gene, CDR1 is KGHSH and CDR2 is LQKENI. This CDR3 is CASSPDTRYGYTF. In DNA, the CDR3 is TGTGCCAGCTCACCCGACACACGCTATGGCTACACCTTC.

The CDR3 protein is CASSLGGGQETQYF. CDR3 in DNA: TGTGCCAGCAGCTTGGGAGGGGGACAAGAGACCCAGTACTTC. The V call is TRBV5-4, the J call TRBJ2-5; a weak D match, TRBD1 (6 bases). Germline V CDR1 and CDR2: SGHNT, YYREEE (reference sequence). Trimming pared 0 bases from V and 2 bases from J, leaving 8 bases between. This CDR3 comprises 14 residues.